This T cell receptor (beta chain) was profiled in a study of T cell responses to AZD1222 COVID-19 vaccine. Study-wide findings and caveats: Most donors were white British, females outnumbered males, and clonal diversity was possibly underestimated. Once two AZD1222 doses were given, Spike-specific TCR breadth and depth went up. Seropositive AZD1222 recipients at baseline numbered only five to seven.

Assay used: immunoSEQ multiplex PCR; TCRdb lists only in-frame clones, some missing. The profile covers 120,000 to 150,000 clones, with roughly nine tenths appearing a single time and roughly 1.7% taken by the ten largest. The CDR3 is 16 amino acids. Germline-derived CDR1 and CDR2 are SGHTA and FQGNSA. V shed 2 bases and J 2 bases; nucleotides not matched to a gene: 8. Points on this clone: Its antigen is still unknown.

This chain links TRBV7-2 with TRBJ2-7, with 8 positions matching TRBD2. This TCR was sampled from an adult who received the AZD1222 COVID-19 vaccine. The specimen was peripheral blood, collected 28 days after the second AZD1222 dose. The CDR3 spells CASSLSPSGRAYEQYF. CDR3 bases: TGTGCCAGCAGCTTATCTCCTAGCGGGCGGGCCTACGAGCAGTACTTC.